Listed below are T cell receptor beta chains from one sample, sequenced in a study of T cell responses to AZD1222 COVID-19 vaccine. Generated by immunoSEQ multiplex PCR, the TCRdb table keeps only in-frame clones and is missing some. The sample has roughly 170,000 clones, around 90% seen once; the top ten hold around 0.5%. The specimen comprised peripheral blood, sampled on day 0 of AZD1222 vaccination. The receptors were gathered from an adult in good health. Both conserved end residues are part of each CDR3. Fields, in order: D gene, V gene, J gene, CDR3 protein, CDR3 DNA. D genes are given only for firm matches.

d_gene: NA; v_gene: TRBV6-5; j_gene: TRBJ1-2; CDR3aa: CASSSPGRRLDGYTF; CDR3nt: TGTGCCAGCAGTTCCCCGGGACGTCGTCTTGATGGCTACACCTTC
d_gene: NA; v_gene: TRBV4-2; j_gene: TRBJ1-1; CDR3aa: CASSQLAGSNTEAFF; CDR3nt: TGTGCCAGCAGCCAATTGGCGGGCTCGAACACTGAAGCTTTCTTT
d_gene: TRBD1; v_gene: TRBV5-1; j_gene: TRBJ1-2; CDR3aa: CASSRGQGALDGYTF; CDR3nt: TGCGCCAGCAGCCGGGGACAGGGGGCGCTGGATGGCTACACCTTC
d_gene: NA; v_gene: TRBV29-1; j_gene: TRBJ2-7; CDR3aa: CSVDAGYEQYF; CDR3nt: TGCAGCGTTGACGCGGGCTACGAGCAGTACTTC
d_gene: NA; v_gene: TRBV7-2; j_gene: TRBJ1-1; CDR3aa: CASSLAIDRPTEAFF; CDR3nt: TGTGCCAGCAGCTTAGCGATCGACAGGCCCACTGAAGCTTTCTTT
d_gene: NA; v_gene: TRBV7-2; j_gene: TRBJ2-5; CDR3aa: CASSRRVQETQYF; CDR3nt: TGTGCCAGCAGCCGCAGGGTGCAAGAGACCCAGTACTTC
d_gene: TRBD1; v_gene: TRBV10-3; j_gene: TRBJ1-5; CDR3aa: CAITGQTNQPQHF; CDR3nt: TGTGCCATCACGGGACAGACCAATCAGCCCCAGCATTTT
d_gene: NA; v_gene: TRBV30; j_gene: TRBJ1-2; CDR3aa: CAWSVHYGYTF; CDR3nt: TGTGCCTGGAGTGTACATTATGGCTACACCTTC
d_gene: NA; v_gene: TRBV12-3/TRBV12-4; j_gene: TRBJ1-1; CDR3aa: CASSLWNTEAFF; CDR3nt: TGTGCCAGCAGTCTCTGGAACACTGAAGCTTTCTTT
d_gene: NA; v_gene: TRBV27; j_gene: TRBJ1-4; CDR3aa: CASRAATNEKLFF; CDR3nt: TGTGCCAGCAGGGCCGCAACTAATGAAAAACTGTTTTTT
d_gene: TRBD1; v_gene: TRBV27; j_gene: TRBJ2-5; CDR3aa: CASSPSPTRDRLQETQYF; CDR3nt: TGTGCCAGCAGCCCCAGCCCAACCCGGGACAGACTTCAAGAGACCCAGTACTTC
d_gene: NA; v_gene: TRBV2; j_gene: TRBJ1-2; CDR3aa: CASGAGRTGNYGYTF; CDR3nt: TGTGCCAGCGGGGCGGGTCGGACTGGTAACTATGGCTACACCTTC
d_gene: NA; v_gene: TRBV6-2/TRBV6-3; j_gene: TRBJ1-5; CDR3aa: CASSSMGRSNQPQHF; CDR3nt: TGTGCCAGCAGTTCAATGGGACGGAGCAATCAGCCCCAGCATTTT
d_gene: TRBD1; v_gene: TRBV5-1; j_gene: TRBJ2-5; CDR3aa: CASSLGTGGETQYF; CDR3nt: TGCGCCAGCAGCCTAGGGACAGGTGGAGAGACCCAGTACTTC
d_gene: NA; v_gene: TRBV3-1/TRBV3-2; j_gene: TRBJ2-2; CDR3aa: CASSQGVGELFF; CDR3nt: TGTGCCAGCAGCCAGGGGGTCGGGGAGCTGTTTTTT
d_gene: TRBD1; v_gene: TRBV27; j_gene: TRBJ1-2; CDR3aa: CASSQSFDRGLLGYTF; CDR3nt: TGTGCCAGCAGTCAATCCTTTGACAGGGGGTTGTTGGGCTACACCTTC
d_gene: NA; v_gene: TRBV6-5; j_gene: TRBJ2-1; CDR3aa: CASSRSNEQFF; CDR3nt: TGTGCCAGCAGCCGATCCAATGAGCAGTTCTTC
d_gene: TRBD1; v_gene: TRBV5-1; j_gene: TRBJ1-4; CDR3aa: CASSPEGAHEKLFF; CDR3nt: TGCGCCAGCAGCCCCGAGGGGGCCCATGAAAAACTGTTTTTT
d_gene: NA; v_gene: TRBV19; j_gene: TRBJ1-6; CDR3aa: CASSRHAAPLHF; CDR3nt: TGTGCCAGTAGTAGACACGCCGCGCCCCTCCACTTT
d_gene: TRBD2; v_gene: TRBV19; j_gene: TRBJ2-5; CDR3aa: CASSIGRGGPETQYF; CDR3nt: TGTGCCAGTAGTATAGGGCGGGGGGGCCCAGAGACCCAGTACTTC
d_gene: TRBD1; v_gene: TRBV6-2/TRBV6-3; j_gene: TRBJ1-1; CDR3aa: CASSQEPGGRAFF; CDR3nt: TGTGCCAGCAGTCAGGAACCAGGGGGACGAGCTTTCTTT
d_gene: NA; v_gene: TRBV3-1/TRBV3-2; j_gene: TRBJ1-2; CDR3aa: CASSPWGGLRYGYTF; CDR3nt: TGTGCCAGCAGCCCCTGGGGGGGGCTTCGCTATGGCTACACCTTC
d_gene: TRBD1; v_gene: TRBV28; j_gene: TRBJ1-6; CDR3aa: CASSPRQGANSPLHF; CDR3nt: TGTGCCAGCAGTCCCCGACAGGGGGCGAATTCACCCCTCCACTTT